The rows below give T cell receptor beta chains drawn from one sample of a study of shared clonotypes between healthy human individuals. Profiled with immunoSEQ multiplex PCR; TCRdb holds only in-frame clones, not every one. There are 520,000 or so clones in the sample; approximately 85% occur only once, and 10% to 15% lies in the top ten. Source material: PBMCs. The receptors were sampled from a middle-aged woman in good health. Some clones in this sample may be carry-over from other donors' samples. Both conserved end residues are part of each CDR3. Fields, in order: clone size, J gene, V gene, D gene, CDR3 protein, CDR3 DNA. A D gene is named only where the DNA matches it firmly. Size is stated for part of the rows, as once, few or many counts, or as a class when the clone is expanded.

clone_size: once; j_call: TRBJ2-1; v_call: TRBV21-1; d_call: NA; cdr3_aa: CASTNRGETSYNEQFF; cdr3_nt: TGTGCCAGCACCAACAGGGGGGAAACATCATACAATGAGCAGTTCTTC
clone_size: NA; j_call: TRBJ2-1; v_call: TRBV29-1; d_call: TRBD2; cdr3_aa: CSLSGLAGINEQFF; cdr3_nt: TGCAGCCTCTCGGGGCTAGCGGGGATCAATGAGCAGTTCTTC
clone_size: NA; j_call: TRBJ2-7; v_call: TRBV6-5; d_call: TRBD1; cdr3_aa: CASSQGASYEQYF; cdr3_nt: TGTGCCAGCAGTCAGGGGGCCTCCTACGAGCAGTACTTC
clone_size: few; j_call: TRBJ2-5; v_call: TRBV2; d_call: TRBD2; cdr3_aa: CASSYSWGLAGGSQETQYF; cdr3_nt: TGTGCCAGCAGTTACAGTTGGGGACTAGCGGGAGGTTCCCAAGAGACCCAGTACTTC
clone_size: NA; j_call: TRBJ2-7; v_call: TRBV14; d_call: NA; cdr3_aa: CASSQERAGRRGEQYF; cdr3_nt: TGTGCCAGCAGCCAAGAACGGGCAGGGCGCCGGGGCGAGCAGTACTTC
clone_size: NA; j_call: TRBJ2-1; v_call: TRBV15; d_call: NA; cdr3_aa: CATGGLKIGYNEQFF; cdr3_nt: TGTGCCACCGGGGGGTTGAAGATCGGCTACAATGAGCAGTTCTTC
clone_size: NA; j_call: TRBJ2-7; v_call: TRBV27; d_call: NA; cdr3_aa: CASSLSWASYEQYF; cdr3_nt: TGTGCCAGCAGTTTATCGTGGGCGAGCTACGAGCAGTACTTC
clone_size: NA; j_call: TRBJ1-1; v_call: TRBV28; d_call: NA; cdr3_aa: CASKDKPTLAFF; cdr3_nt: TGTGCCAGCAAGGACAAACCTACGTTAGCTTTCTTT
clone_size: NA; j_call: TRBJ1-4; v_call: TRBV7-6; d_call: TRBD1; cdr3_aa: CATEGGGKLFF; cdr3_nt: TGTGCCACCGAAGGGGGCGGAAAACTGTTTTTT
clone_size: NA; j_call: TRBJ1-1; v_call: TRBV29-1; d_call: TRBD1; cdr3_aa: CSVSRTGGSEAFF; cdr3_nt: TGCAGCGTTTCAAGGACAGGGGGATCTGAAGCTTTCTTT
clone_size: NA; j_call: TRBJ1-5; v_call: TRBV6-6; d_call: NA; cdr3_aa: CASSYLGEYSNQPQHF; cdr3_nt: TGTGCCAGCAGTTACCTGGGGGAATATAGCAATCAGCCCCAGCATTTT
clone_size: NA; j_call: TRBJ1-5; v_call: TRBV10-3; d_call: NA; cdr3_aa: CAISEHRGDSNQPQHF; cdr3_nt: TGTGCCATCAGTGAGCACAGAGGTGATAGCAATCAGCCCCAGCATTTT
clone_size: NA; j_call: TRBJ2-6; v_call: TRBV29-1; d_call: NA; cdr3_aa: CSVVGQGRRSGANVLTF; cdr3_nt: TGCAGCGTTGTAGGGCAGGGGCGCCGTTCTGGGGCCAACGTCCTGACTTTC
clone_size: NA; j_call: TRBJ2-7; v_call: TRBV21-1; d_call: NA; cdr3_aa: CASSPPYEQYF; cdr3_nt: TGTGCCAGCAGCCCACCCTACGAGCAGTACTTC
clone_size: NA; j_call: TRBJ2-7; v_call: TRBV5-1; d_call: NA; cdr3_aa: CASSAIGSGPSGEQYF; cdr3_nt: TGCGCCAGCAGCGCGATAGGAAGCGGGCCCTCGGGCGAGCAGTACTTC
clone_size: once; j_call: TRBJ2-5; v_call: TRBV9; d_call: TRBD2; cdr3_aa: CASSVPAGGQETQYF; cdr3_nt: TGTGCCAGCAGCGTTCCAGCGGGAGGGCAAGAGACCCAGTACTTC
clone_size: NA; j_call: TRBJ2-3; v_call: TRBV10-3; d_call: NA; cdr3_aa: CASSTGEGDTQYF; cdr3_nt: TGTGCCAGCTCGACAGGGGAGGGAGATACGCAGTATTTT
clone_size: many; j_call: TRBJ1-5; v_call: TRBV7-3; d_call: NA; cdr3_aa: CASSLLGRGQPQHF; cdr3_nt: TGTGCCAGCAGCTTATTGGGGCGCGGGCAGCCCCAGCATTTT
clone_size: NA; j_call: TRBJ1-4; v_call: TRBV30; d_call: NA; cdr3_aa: CAFQDPNEKLFF; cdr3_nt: TGTGCCTTTCAGGATCCTAATGAAAAACTGTTTTTT
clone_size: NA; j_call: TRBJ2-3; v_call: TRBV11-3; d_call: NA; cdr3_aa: CASSFNRADTQYF; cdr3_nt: TGTGCCAGCAGCTTTAACAGGGCAGATACGCAGTATTTT
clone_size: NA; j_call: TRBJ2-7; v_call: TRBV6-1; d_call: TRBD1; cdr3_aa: CASSTPLRGYYEQYF; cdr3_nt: TGTGCCAGCAGTACACCTCTCAGGGGGTACTACGAGCAGTACTTC
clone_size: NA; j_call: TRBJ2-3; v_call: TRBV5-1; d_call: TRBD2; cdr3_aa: CASSLAGLSDTQYF; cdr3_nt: TGCGCCAGCAGCCTAGCGGGACTATCAGATACGCAGTATTTT
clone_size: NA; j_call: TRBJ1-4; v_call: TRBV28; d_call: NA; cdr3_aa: CASRLPVGGGEKLFF; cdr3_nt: TGTGCCAGCAGGCTCCCCGTCGGGGGTGGTGAAAAACTGTTTTTT